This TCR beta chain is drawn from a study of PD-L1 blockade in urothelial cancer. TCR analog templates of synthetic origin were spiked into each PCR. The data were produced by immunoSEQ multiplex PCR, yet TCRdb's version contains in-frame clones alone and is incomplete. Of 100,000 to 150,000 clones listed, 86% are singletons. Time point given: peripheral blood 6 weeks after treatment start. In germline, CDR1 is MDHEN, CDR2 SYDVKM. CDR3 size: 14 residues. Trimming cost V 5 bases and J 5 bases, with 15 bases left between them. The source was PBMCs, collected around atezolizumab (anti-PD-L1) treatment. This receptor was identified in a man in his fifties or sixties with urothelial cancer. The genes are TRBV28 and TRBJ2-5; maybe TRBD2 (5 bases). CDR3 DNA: TGTGCCAGCAGTCCGCGGTCGGGATACGAGACCCAGTACTTC. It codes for CASSPRSGYETQYF.